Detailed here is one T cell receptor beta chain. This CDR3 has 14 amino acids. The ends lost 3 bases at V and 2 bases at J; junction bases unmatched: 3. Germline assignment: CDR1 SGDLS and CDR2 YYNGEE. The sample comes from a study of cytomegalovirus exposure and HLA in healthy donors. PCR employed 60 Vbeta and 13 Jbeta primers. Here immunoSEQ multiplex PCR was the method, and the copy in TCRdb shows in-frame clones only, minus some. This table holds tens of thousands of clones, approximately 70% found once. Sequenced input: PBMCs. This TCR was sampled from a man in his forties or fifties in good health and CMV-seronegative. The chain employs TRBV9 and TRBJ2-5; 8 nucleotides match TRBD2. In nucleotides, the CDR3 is TGTGCCAGCAGCGGCAGCGGGGGACAAGAGACCCAGTACTTC. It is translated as CASSGSGGQETQYF.